This T cell receptor beta chain was retrieved from a study of glioma-infiltrating T cells after dendritic cell vaccination. As for the study in general: Patients received three intradermal dendritic cell vaccine injections at biweekly intervals.

Generated by immunoSEQ multiplex PCR, the TCRdb table keeps only in-frame clones and is missing some. The table includes roughly 96,000 clones, 70% to 80% detected once. Material: blood, obtained before dendritic cell vaccination. The clonotype comes from a human donor with glioblastoma.

The CDR3 sequence: CASSLLPPQNTGELFF. Written as DNA, the CDR3 is TGTGCCAGCAGCCTACTCCCCCCTCAGAACACCGGGGAGCTGTTTTTT. V gene TRBV5-4 combines with J gene TRBJ2-2; D remains unclear. The CDR3 sequence is 16 residues long. Germline V gene sequence: CDR1 SGHNT, CDR2 YYREEE (reference sequence). V shed 4 bases and J shed 1 base, with 14 bases lying between them.